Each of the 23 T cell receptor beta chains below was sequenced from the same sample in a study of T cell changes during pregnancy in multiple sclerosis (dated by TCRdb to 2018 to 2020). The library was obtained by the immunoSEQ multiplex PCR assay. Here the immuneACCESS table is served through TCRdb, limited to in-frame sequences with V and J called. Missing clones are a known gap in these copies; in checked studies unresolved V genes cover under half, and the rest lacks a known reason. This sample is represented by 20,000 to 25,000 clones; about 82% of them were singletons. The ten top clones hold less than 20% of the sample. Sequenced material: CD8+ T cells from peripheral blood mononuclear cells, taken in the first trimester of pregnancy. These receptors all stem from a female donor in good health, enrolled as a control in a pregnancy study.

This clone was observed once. The CDR3 DNA reads as TGCAGCGTTGAAGGCGGGGGCTCTGGAAACACCATATATTTT. Encoded protein: CSVEGGGSGNTIYF. The chain couples TRBV29-1 to TRBJ1-3, with D perhaps TRBD1 (5 bases). The CDR3 is made up of 14 amino acids. Germline loops: CDR1 SQVTM, CDR2 ANQGSEA. V was shortened by 1 base and J by 0 bases, with 7 bases between the two germline ends.

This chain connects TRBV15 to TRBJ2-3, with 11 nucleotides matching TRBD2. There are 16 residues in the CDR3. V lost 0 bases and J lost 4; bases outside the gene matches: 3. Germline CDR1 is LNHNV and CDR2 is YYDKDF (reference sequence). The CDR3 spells CATSREVSGGADTQYF. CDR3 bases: TGTGCCACCAGCAGAGAAGTTAGCGGGGGGGCAGATACGCAGTATTTT.

The CDR3 sequence: CASSHGTGGPYSNQPQHF. Written as DNA, the CDR3 is TGTGCCAGCAGCCACGGGACAGGGGGCCCTTATAGCAATCAGCCCCAGCATTTT. This chain connects TRBV5-6 to TRBJ1-5; 12 nucleotides line up with TRBD1. This CDR3 spans 18 amino acids. Germline values: CDR1 SGHDT, CDR2 YYEEEE. V was pared by 4 bases and J by 0 bases, with 8 bases of the junction left unmatched.

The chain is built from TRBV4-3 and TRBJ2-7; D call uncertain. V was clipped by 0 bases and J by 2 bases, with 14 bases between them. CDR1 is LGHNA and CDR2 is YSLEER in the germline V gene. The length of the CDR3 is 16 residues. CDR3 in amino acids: CASSQDRIGRPYEQYF. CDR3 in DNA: TGCGCCAGCAGCCAAGATCGAATTGGCCGTCCCTACGAGCAGTACTTC.

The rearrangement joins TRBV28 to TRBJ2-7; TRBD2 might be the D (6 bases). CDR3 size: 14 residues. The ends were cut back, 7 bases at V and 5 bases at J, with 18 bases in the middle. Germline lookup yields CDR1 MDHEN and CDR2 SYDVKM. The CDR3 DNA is TGTGCCAGCAACTCCCGGGACTCCTTGAACGAGCAGTACTTC. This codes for CASNSRDSLNEQYF.

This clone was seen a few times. The CDR3 DNA reads as TGTGCCAGCAGTTTATCAGGGGTCAATCAGCCCCAGCATTTT. It yields the protein CASSLSGVNQPQHF. The V and J genes are TRBV27 and TRBJ1-5, with D tentatively TRBD1 (5 bases). CDR1 is MNHEY and CDR2 is SMNVEV in the germline V gene (reference sequence). V was clipped by 0 bases and J by 3 bases, with 6 bases between them. This CDR3 has 14 amino acids.

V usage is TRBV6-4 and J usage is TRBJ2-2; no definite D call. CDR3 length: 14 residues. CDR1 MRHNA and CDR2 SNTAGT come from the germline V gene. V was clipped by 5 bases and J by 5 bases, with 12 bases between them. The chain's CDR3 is CASSSRGATGELFF. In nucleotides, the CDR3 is TGTGCCAGCAGTTCTAGAGGAGCAACCGGGGAGCTGTTTTTT.

CDR3 sequence (DNA): TGTGCCAGCAGCACGAGCGGTAGCTCCTACAATGAGCAGTTCTTC. This translates into CASSTSGSSYNEQFF. The V and J genes are TRBV7-9 and TRBJ2-1; a weak D match, TRBD2 (5 bases). The CDR3 totals 15 residues. The germline V gene encodes CDR1 SEHNR and CDR2 FQNEAQ (reference sequence). The ends were cut back, 5 bases at V and 0 bases at J, with 11 bases in the middle. The full variable domain, rest sourced from reference TRBV7-9 and TRBJ2-1, is DTGVSQNPRHKITKRGQNVTFRCDPISEHNRLYWYRQTLGQGPEFLTYFQNEAQLEKSRLLSDRFSAERPKGSFSTLEIQRTEQGDSAMYLCASSTSGSSYNEQFFGPGTRLTVL.

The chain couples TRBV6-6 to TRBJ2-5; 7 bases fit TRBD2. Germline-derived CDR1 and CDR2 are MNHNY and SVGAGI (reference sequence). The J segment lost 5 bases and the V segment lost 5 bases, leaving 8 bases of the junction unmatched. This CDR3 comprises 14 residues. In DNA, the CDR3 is TGTGCCAGCAGTACCGGACTAGAGGGGGAGACCCAGTACTTC. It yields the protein CASSTGLEGETQYF.

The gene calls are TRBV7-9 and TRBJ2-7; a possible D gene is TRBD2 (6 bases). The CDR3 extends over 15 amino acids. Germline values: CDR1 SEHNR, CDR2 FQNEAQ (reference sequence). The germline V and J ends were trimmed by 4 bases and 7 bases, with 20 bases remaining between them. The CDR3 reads CASSSRTTAIGEQYF. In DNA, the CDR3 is TGTGCCAGCAGCTCCCGGACTACGGCAATTGGGGAGCAGTACTTC.

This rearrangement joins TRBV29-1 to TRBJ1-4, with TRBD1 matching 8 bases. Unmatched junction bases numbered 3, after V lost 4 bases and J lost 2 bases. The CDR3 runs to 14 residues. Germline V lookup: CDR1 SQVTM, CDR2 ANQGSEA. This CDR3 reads CSVVGTGTNEKLFF. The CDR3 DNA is TGCAGCGTTGTAGGGACAGGCACTAATGAAAAACTGTTTTTT.

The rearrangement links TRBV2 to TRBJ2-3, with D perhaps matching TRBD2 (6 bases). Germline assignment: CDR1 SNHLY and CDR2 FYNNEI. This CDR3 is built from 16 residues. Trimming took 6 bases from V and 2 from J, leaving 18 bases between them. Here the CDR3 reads CASSAPGGINTDTQYF. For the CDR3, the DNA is TGTGCCAGCAGCGCCCCCGGGGGTATCAACACAGATACGCAGTATTTT. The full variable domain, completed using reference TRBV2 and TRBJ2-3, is EPEVTQTPSHQVTQMGQEVILRCVPISNHLYFYWYRQILGQKVEFLVSFYNNEISEKSEIFDDQFSVERPDGSNFTLKIRSTKLEDSAMYFCASSAPGGINTDTQYFGPGTRLTVL.

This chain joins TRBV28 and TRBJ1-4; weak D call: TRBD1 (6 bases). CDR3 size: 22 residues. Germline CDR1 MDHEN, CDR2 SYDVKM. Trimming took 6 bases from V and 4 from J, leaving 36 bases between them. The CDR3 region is CASSPLPYRALHFFNLNEKLFF. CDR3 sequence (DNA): TGTGCCAGCAGCCCGTTACCCTACAGGGCCCTACACTTTTTCAACCTTAATGAAAAACTGTTTTTT.

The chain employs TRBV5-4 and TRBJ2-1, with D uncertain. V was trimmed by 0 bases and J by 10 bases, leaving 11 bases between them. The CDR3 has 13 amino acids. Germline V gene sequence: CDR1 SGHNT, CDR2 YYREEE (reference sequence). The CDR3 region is CASSLGPVIEQFF. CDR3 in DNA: TGTGCCAGCAGCTTGGGCCCAGTTATCGAGCAGTTCTTC.

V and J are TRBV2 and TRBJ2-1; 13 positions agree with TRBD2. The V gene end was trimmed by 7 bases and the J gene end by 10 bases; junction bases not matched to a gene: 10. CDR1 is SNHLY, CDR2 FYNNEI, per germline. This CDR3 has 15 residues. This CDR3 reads CASKPTSGGAWEQFF. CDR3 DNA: TGTGCCAGCAAACCAACTAGCGGGGGGGCGTGGGAGCAGTTCTTC.

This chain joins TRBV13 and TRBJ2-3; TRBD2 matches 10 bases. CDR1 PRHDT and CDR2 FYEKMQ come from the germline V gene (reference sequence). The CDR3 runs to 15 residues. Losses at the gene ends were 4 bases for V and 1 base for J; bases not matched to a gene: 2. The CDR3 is CASSWGTSGTDTQYF. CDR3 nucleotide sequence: TGTGCCAGCAGCTGGGGGACTAGCGGCACAGATACGCAGTATTTT.

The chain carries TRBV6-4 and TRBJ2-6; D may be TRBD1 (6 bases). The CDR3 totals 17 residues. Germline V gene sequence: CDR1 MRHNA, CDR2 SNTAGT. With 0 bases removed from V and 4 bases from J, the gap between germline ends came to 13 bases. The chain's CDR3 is CASSDSTSGEGANVLTF. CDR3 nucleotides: TGTGCCAGCAGTGACTCGACATCAGGGGAAGGGGCCAACGTCCTGACTTTC.

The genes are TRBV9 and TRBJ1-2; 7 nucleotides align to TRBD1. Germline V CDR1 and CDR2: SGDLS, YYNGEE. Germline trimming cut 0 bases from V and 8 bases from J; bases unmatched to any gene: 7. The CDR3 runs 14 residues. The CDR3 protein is CASSVDTGALGYTF. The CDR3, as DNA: TGTGCCAGCAGCGTAGACACAGGGGCCCTCGGCTACACCTTC.

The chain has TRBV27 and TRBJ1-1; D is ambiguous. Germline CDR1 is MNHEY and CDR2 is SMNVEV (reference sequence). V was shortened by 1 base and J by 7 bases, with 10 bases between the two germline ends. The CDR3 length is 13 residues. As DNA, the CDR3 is TGTGCCAGCAGTTTATATGTACGAGATGAAGCTTTCTTT. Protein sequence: CASSLYVRDEAFF.

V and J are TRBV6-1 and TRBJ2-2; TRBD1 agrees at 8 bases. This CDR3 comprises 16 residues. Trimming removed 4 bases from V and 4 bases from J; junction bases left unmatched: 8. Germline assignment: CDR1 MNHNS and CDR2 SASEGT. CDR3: CASSATGAGPTGELFF. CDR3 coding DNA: TGTGCCAGCAGTGCGACAGGGGCCGGGCCCACCGGGGAGCTGTTTTTT.

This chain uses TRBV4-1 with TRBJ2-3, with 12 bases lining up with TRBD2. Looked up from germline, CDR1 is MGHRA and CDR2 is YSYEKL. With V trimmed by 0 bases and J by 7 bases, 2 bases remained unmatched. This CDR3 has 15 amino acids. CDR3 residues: CASSQETSGSYTQYF. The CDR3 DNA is TGCGCCAGCAGCCAAGAGACTAGCGGGAGCTATACGCAGTATTTT.

CDR3 residues: CSVDRTGPYGYTF. Written as DNA, the CDR3 is TGCAGCGTTGATCGGACAGGGCCGTATGGCTACACCTTC. The genes are TRBV29-1 and TRBJ1-2; TRBD1 matches at 8 bases. Per germline, CDR1 SQVTM and CDR2 ANQGSEA. There are 13 residues in the CDR3. The ends lost 3 bases at V and 5 bases at J; junction bases unmatched: 5.

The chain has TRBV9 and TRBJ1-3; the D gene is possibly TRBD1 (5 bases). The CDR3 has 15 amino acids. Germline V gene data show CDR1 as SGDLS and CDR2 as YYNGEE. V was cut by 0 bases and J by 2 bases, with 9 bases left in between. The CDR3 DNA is TGTGCCAGCAGCGTAGGGAGGGGACCTGGAAACACCATATATTTT. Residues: CASSVGRGPGNTIYF.